Below, 32 T cell receptor beta chains from the same sample are listed, as sequenced in a study of blood T cell repertoires in COVID-19 (dated by TCRdb to 2018 to 2021). Libraries were built with the immunoSEQ multiplex PCR assay. As stored in TCRdb, this immuneACCESS dataset retains in-frame rearrangements with V and J assigned. A fraction of the clones does not appear; measured against another copy, unresolved V genes explain less than half of the discrepancy, and the remainder lacks a known reason. This sample lists roughly 66,000 clones; 82% were detected once. Less than 8.5% of the sample rests with the top ten. Source material: peripheral blood. The receptors come from a man aged 60 to 69 with acute or convalescent COVID-19.

This rearrangement joins TRBV4-1 to TRBJ2-7; maybe TRBD2 (5 bases). V gave up 1 base and J gave up 2 bases, with 15 bases separating them. This CDR3 is 16 amino acids long. CDR1 MGHRA and CDR2 YSYEKL come from the germline V gene. The CDR3 loop reads CASSQVTNRGAYEQYV. The CDR3 bases are TGCGCCAGCAGCCAAGTGACGAACCGGGGAGCCTACGAGCAGTACGTC.

The chain combines TRBV4-3 with TRBJ1-1; D is undetermined. Trimming took 1 base from V and 10 from J, leaving 10 bases between them. Germline-derived CDR1 and CDR2 are LGHNA and YSLEER. The CDR3 has 12 amino acids. The CDR3 DNA sequence: TGCGCCAGCAGCCAAGCGGAAGGGAGAGCTTTCTTT. This codes for CASSQAEGRAFF.

Remarks on this clone: The same CDR3 arises from other DNA sequences in this sample as well. V gene TRBV6-5 combines with J gene TRBJ1-2; 11 nucleotides agree with TRBD1. V was pared by 0 bases and J by 4 bases, with 4 bases of the junction left unmatched. CDR1 and CDR2 from the germline V gene are MNHEY and SVGAGI. The CDR3 is 16 residues long. In DNA, the CDR3 is TGTGCCAGCAGTTACTCAAGGACAGGGGGCGGCTATGGCTACACCTTC. Protein: CASSYSRTGGGYGYTF.

The V call is TRBV6-6, the J call TRBJ2-3; the match to TRBD1 covers 8 bases. CDR1 is MNHNY and CDR2 is SVGAGI in the germline V gene (reference sequence). V was clipped by 7 bases and J by 1 base; unmatched bases: 7. The CDR3 is made up of 15 amino acids. The DNA of the CDR3 is TGTGCCAGCATCCCACAGGGGGGAGGCACAGATACGCAGTATTTT. Translation: CASIPQGGGTDTQYF.

This chain joins TRBV7-2 and TRBJ1-4, with D possibly matching TRBD1 (5 bases). This CDR3 contains 15 residues. V lost 1 base, J lost 3 bases, and 9 bases lay in between. Germline V gene lookup returns CDR1 SGHTA and CDR2 FQGNSA. CDR3 sequence reads: CASSLGGDANEKLFF. Written as DNA, the CDR3 is TGTGCCAGCAGCTTAGGGGGCGATGCTAATGAAAAACTGTTTTTT.

At least ten counts were recorded for this clone. The chain uses TRBV19 and TRBJ2-1, with 8 bases matching TRBD1. Trimming removed 3 bases from V and 4 bases from J; junction bases left unmatched: 5. CDR1 is LNHDA and CDR2 is SQIVND in the germline V gene (reference sequence). CDR3 length: 15 amino acids. The CDR3 nucleotides are TGTGCCAGTAGTATTCAGGGGGCGTCATACAATGAGCAGTTCTTC. This sequence encodes CASSIQGASYNEQFF.

This clone was counted a few times. The V call is TRBV19, the J call TRBJ1-5; 9 nucleotides match TRBD1. The CDR3 sequence is 19 residues long. Germline-derived CDR1 and CDR2 are LNHDA and SQIVND (reference sequence). J lost 0 bases, V lost 4 bases, and 13 bases had no gene match. In nucleotides, the CDR3 is TGTGCCAGTAGTACCCCCCGACAGGGGGGATCGTATAGCAATCAGCCCCAGCATTTT. It translates to CASSTPRQGGSYSNQPQHF.

The V call is TRBV4-1, the J call TRBJ2-7; TRBD1 might be the D (6 bases). The germline V gene encodes CDR1 MGHRA and CDR2 YSYEKL. The CDR3 length is 15 residues. V lost 3 bases to trimming and J lost 6 bases, with 18 bases between them. The chain's CDR3 is CASSHNTGTSGEQYF. CDR3 bases: TGCGCCAGCAGCCATAACACAGGGACCTCTGGCGAGCAGTACTTC.

The rearrangement links TRBV5-4 to TRBJ2-5; a weak D match, TRBD2 (5 bases). This CDR3 is 15 amino acids long. V dropped 4 bases and J dropped 0 bases, with 13 bases sitting between them. Germline V CDR1 and CDR2: SGHNT, YYREEE (reference sequence). As DNA, the CDR3 is TGTGCCAGCAGCCAAGAACCGGGAAACCAAGAGACCCAGTACTTC. Translation: CASSQEPGNQETQYF.

The chain links TRBV5-1 to TRBJ2-5, with TRBD2 matching 9 bases. Germline assignment: CDR1 SGHRS and CDR2 YFSETQ. J lost 5 bases, V lost 4 bases, and 9 bases had no gene match. The CDR3 totals 15 residues. Here the CDR3 DNA reads TGCGCCAGCAGCCGCGGTAATAGCGGGGGTGAGACCCAGTACTTC. This gives the protein CASSRGNSGGETQYF. The full variable domain, its missing parts supplied by reference TRBV5-1 and TRBJ2-5, is KAGVTQTPRYLIKTRGQQVTLSCSPISGHRSVSWYQQTPGQGLQFLFEYFSETQRNKGNFPGRFSGRQFSNSRSEMNVSTLELGDSALYLCASSRGNSGGETQYFGPGTRLLVL.

This clone was seen only a few times. V and J are TRBV21-1 and TRBJ2-7; the table's TRBD2 call for D was not verified on the DNA. TRBV21-1 is marked as a pseudogene. The CDR3 loop spans 14 amino acids. Here the CDR3 reads CASSKRGPNYEQYV. The CDR3 DNA sequence: TGTGCCAGCAGCAAGCGGGGGCCAAACTACGAGCAGTACGTC.

V gene TRBV5-5 combines with J gene TRBJ1-1; no firm D call. CDR3 size: 13 residues. The germline V and J ends were trimmed by 5 bases and 1 base, with 9 bases remaining between them. The V gene's germline CDR1 is SGHKS and CDR2 YYEKEE (reference sequence). CDR3 coding DNA: TGTGCCAGCAGAGAACGAGAGAACACTGAAGCTTTCTTT. Translation: CASRERENTEAFF.

This chain links TRBV27 with TRBJ2-1; a weak D match, TRBD1 (6 bases). There are 15 residues in the CDR3. Trimming stripped 6 bases from V and 5 bases from J, with 17 bases between. Germline values: CDR1 MNHEY, CDR2 SMNVEV (reference sequence). CDR3 sequence (DNA): TGTGCCAGCAGATGGAACAGGGCCGTCCACAATGAGCAGTTCTTC. Translation gives CASRWNRAVHNEQFF.

V usage is TRBV4-3 and J usage is TRBJ2-3; 8 nucleotides agree with TRBD2. CDR3 length equals 19 residues. Trimming cost V 3 bases and J 0 bases; bases outside gene matches: 14. Germline V gives CDR1 LGHNA, CDR2 YSLEER. CDR3 DNA: TGCGCCAGCAGCCAGGGGGCGCGAAGCGGGGGCCCTAGCACAGATACGCAGTATTTT. Translated, it gives CASSQGARSGGPSTDTQYF.

The chain uses TRBV6-5 and TRBJ1-5; D is possibly TRBD1 (5 bases). The CDR3 runs 13 residues. Trimming pared 0 bases from V and 6 bases from J, leaving 6 bases between. Germline assignment: CDR1 MNHEY and CDR2 SVGAGI. CDR3 sequence reads: CASSYSTAQPQHF. The CDR3 nucleotides read TGTGCCAGCAGTTACTCGACAGCTCAGCCCCAGCATTTT.

The rearrangement uses TRBV2 and TRBJ2-2; D unresolved. Trimming removed 5 bases at V and 1 base at J, with 11 bases between. Germline values: CDR1 SNHLY, CDR2 FYNNEI. The CDR3 extends over 15 amino acids. DNA of the CDR3: TGTGCCAGCAGTCCCACACCCCTGAACACCGGGGAGCTGTTTTTT. This encodes CASSPTPLNTGELFF.

The sample holds one count of this clone. The rearrangement joins TRBV2 to TRBJ1-6, with D perhaps TRBD1 (6 bases). V dropped 6 bases and J dropped 7 bases, with 16 bases sitting between them. CDR1 is SNHLY and CDR2 is FYNNEI in the germline V gene. This CDR3 contains 15 residues. The CDR3 coding sequence is TGTGCCAGCAGACAACAGGGTATCGGGAATTCACCCCTCCACTTT. Amino acid sequence: CASRQQGIGNSPLHF.

J is TRBJ2-2 and V is TRBV14; 8 nucleotides align to TRBD2. Germline CDR1 is SGHDN and CDR2 is FVKESK. This CDR3 region has 14 residues. Trimming cost V 6 bases and J 6 bases; bases outside gene matches: 6. CDR3 in amino acids: CASSFGLAPGELFF. The CDR3 region has the DNA TGTGCCAGCAGTTTTGGACTAGCCCCCGGGGAGCTGTTTTTT.

The genes are TRBV24-1 and TRBJ2-3, with 7 positions matching TRBD1. CDR3 size: 14 residues. V shed 4 bases, J shed 4 bases, and the junction held 4 bases outside the gene matches. Germline CDR1 reads KGHDR; CDR2 reads SFDVKD. CDR3 sequence reads: CATSETTGPDTQYF. DNA of the CDR3: TGTGCCACCAGTGAAACGACAGGGCCAGATACGCAGTATTTT.

This chain uses TRBV3-1 (or the pseudogene TRBV3-2) with TRBJ1-6; D gene ambiguous. Per the germline V gene, CDR1 is LGHDT and CDR2 is YNNKEL (reference sequence). V lost 4 bases and J lost 9, with 13 bases in between. The length of the CDR3 is 14 residues. CDR3 bases: TGTGCCAGCAGCCTGGAAGGTGGGAGTTCACCCCTCCACTTT. It is translated as CASSLEGGSSPLHF.

A few counts support this clone. The J gene is TRBJ1-5, the V gene TRBV3-1 (or the pseudogene TRBV3-2); D remains unclear. The V end was cut by 2 bases, the J end by 5 bases, with 16 bases between. The germline V gene has CDR1 LGHDT and CDR2 YNNKEL (reference sequence). The CDR3 runs 16 residues. CDR3 bases: TGTGCCAGCAGCCAAAAAGGGAGGGTTGAGTATCAGCCCCAGCATTTT. Its protein is CASSQKGRVEYQPQHF.

V and J are TRBV6-2 or TRBV6-3 and TRBJ2-2; perhaps TRBD2 as D (6 bases). CDR1 is MNHEY, CDR2 SVGEGT, per germline. This CDR3 has 15 residues. The germline V and J ends were trimmed by 5 bases and 4 bases, with 14 bases remaining between them. The CDR3 DNA reads TGTGCCAGCAGTACAGCGGGTGGCGGCACCGGGGAGCTGTTTTTT. Amino acids: CASSTAGGGTGELFF.

This chain connects TRBV5-1 to TRBJ2-3, with 8 positions matching TRBD1. The CDR3 sequence is 17 residues long. V dropped 1 base and J dropped 1; count of bases not matched to a gene: 8. Germline CDR1 is SGHRS and CDR2 is YFSETQ. This CDR3 reads CASSLTAGGSGTDTQYF. The CDR3 DNA reads as TGCGCCAGCAGCTTGACAGCAGGGGGCTCCGGCACAGATACGCAGTATTTT.

The chain links TRBV7-2 to TRBJ1-2; D unclear. The V gene lost 1 base and the J gene lost 1 base, with 10 bases spanning the gap. Germline CDR1 and CDR2: SGHTA and FQGNSA. The length of the CDR3 is 15 residues. The CDR3 coding sequence is TGTGCCAGCAGCTTAGGAACAGTCAATAACTATGGCTACACCTTC. The encoded protein is CASSLGTVNNYGYTF. The entire variable domain, with the rest obtained from reference TRBV7-2 and TRBJ1-2, is as follows: GAGVSQSPSNKVTEKGKDVELRCDPISGHTALYWYRQSLGQGLEFLIYFQGNSAPDKSGLPSDRFSAERTGGSVSTLTIQRTQQEDSAVYLCASSLGTVNNYGYTFGSGTRLTVV.

As regards this clone: The junction differs from germline at one of its ends, possibly a read error. The chain has TRBV5-1 and TRBJ2-3; D might be TRBD1 (6 bases). Germline CDR1 SGHRS, CDR2 YFSETQ. The CDR3 is 13 residues long. CDR3 sequence (DNA): TGCGCCAGCACCTTGGAAGGGGGACATACGCAGTATTTT. As protein: CASTLEGGHTQYF.

The chain joins TRBV11-3 to TRBJ2-2; TRBD1 agrees at 10 bases. Germline V gene data show CDR1 as SGHNT and CDR2 as YENEEA. J gave up 5 bases and V 7 bases, and 4 bases lay outside the gene matches. The CDR3 length is 14 residues. The CDR3 DNA is TGTGCCAGCACGGGACAGGGGAAAACCGGGGAGCTGTTTTTT. It is translated as CASTGQGKTGELFF. The full variable domain, completed using reference TRBV11-3 and TRBJ2-2, is EAGVVQSPRYKIIEKKQPVAFWCNPISGHNTLYWYLQNLGQGPELLIRYENEEAVDDSQLPKDRFSAERLKGVDSTLKIQPAELGDSAVYLCASTGQGKTGELFFGEGSRLTVL.

V gene TRBV11-3 combines with J gene TRBJ1-1, with 7 bases aligning to TRBD1. Germline-derived CDR1 and CDR2 are SGHNT and YENEEA. Trimming at V came to 1 base and at J to 0 bases, leaving 8 bases not matched to a gene. The CDR3 is 17 amino acids. The CDR3 bases are TGTGCCAGCAGCTTAGGCGACAGGGTTTTAGTGAACACTGAAGCTTTCTTT. It specifies CASSLGDRVLVNTEAFF.

This clone was recorded only once. The V and J genes are TRBV19 and TRBJ2-2, with D perhaps matching TRBD2 (5 bases). Germline-derived CDR1 and CDR2 are LNHDA and SQIVND (reference sequence). This CDR3 region has 14 residues. The V and J ends lost 7 bases and 1 base respectively, with 10 bases between them. The CDR3 sequence is CASMKRLNTGELFF. DNA for the CDR3: TGTGCCAGTATGAAGCGGTTGAACACCGGGGAGCTGTTTTTT.

The sample holds one count of this clone. CDR3 nucleotides: TGTGCCAGCAGCCGGGACAGGGATGGTGGCTACACCTTC. This gives the protein CASSRDRDGGYTF. The chain joins TRBV5-8 to TRBJ1-2; TRBD1 agrees at 9 bases. V was clipped by 4 bases and J by 7 bases; unmatched bases: 5. Germline CDR1 SGHTS, CDR2 YDEGEE. The CDR3 has 13 amino acids. The whole variable domain, filled in from reference TRBV5-8 and TRBJ1-2, reads EAGVTQSPTHLIKTRGQQATLRCSPISGHTSVYWYQQALGLGLQFLLWYDEGEERNRGNFPPRFSGRQFPNYSSELNVNALELEDSALYLCASSRDRDGGYTFGSGTRLTVV.

The rearrangement uses TRBV6-5 and TRBJ1-1; possibly TRBD1 for D (5 bases). CDR3 length: 14 residues. V gave up 5 bases and J gave up 6 bases, with 16 bases separating them. Germline V gene sequence: CDR1 MNHEY, CDR2 SVGAGI. The CDR3 here is CASSPRSPGAEAFF. DNA of the CDR3: TGTGCCAGCAGTCCCAGATCCCCGGGGGCTGAAGCTTTCTTT.

V usage is TRBV6-2 or TRBV6-3 and J usage is TRBJ1-6, with D hard to call. The CDR3 is 15 residues long. The V end lost 0 bases, the J end lost 6 bases, and 9 bases lay between the germline ends. Germline CDR1 and CDR2: MNHEY and SVGEGT. This CDR3 is CASSYSIPGNSPLHF. CDR3 DNA: TGTGCCAGCAGTTACTCGATACCGGGTAATTCACCCCTCCACTTT.

The J gene is TRBJ1-4, the V gene TRBV30, with TRBD1 as a possible D gene (6 bases). V lost 0 bases, J lost 6 bases, and 11 bases lay in between. The CDR3 sequence is 14 residues long. CDR1 is GTSNPN, CDR2 SVGIG, per germline (reference sequence). DNA of the CDR3: TGTGCCTGGAGTGTAGAACAGGGCGATGAAAAACTGTTTTTT. This gives the protein CAWSVEQGDEKLFF. The full variable domain, completed using reference TRBV30 and TRBJ1-4, is SQTIHQWPATLVQPVGSPLSLECTVEGTSNPNLYWYRQAAGRGLQLLFYSVGIGQISSEVPQNLSASRPQDRQFILSSKKLLLSDSGFYLCAWSVEQGDEKLFFGSGTQLSVL.